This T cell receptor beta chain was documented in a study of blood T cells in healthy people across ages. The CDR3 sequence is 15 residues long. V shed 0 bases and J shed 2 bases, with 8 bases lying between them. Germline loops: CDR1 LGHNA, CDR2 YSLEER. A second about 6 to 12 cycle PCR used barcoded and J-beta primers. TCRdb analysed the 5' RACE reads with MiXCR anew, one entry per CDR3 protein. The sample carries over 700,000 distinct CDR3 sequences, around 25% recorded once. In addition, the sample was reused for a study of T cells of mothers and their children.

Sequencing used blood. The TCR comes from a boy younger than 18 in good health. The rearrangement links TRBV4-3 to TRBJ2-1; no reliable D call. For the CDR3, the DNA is TGCGCCAGCAGCCAAGACAGAGAGCCCTACAATGAGCAGTTCTTC. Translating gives CASSQDREPYNEQFF.